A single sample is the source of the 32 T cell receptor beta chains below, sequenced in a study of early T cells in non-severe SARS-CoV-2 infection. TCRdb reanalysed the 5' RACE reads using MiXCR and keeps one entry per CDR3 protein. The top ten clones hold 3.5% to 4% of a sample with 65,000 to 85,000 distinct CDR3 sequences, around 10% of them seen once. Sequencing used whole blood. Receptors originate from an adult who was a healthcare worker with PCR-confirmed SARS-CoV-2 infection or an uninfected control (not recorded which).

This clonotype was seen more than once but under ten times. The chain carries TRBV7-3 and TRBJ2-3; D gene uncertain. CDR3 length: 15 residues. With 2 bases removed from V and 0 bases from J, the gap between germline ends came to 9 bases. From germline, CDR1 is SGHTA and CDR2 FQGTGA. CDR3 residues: CASSLLPLSTDTQYF. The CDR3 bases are TGTGCCAGCAGCTTATTGCCTCTGAGCACAGATACGCAGTATTTT.

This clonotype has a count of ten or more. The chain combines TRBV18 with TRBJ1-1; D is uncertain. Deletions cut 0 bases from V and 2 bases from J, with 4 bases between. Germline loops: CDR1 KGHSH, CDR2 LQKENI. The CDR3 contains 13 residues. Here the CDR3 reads CASSPPSNTEAFF. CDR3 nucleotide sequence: TGTGCCAGCTCACCACCAAGTAACACTGAAGCTTTCTTT.

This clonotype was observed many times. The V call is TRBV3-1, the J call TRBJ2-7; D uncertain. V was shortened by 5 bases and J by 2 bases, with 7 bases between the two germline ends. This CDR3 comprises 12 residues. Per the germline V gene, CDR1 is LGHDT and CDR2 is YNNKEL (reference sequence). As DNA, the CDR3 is TGTGCCAGCAGCTCAGTTCCCTACGAGCAGTACTTC. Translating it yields CASSSVPYEQYF.

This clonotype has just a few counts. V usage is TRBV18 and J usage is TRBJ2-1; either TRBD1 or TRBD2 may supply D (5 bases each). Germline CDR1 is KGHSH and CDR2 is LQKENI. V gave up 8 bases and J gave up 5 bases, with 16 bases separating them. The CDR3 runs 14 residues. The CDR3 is CASPPRDGHNEQFF. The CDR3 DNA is TGTGCCAGCCCCCCTCGGGACGGCCACAATGAGCAGTTCTTC. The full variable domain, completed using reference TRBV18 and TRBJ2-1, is NAGVMQNPRHLVRRRGQEARLRCSPMKGHSHVYWYRQLPEEGLKFMVYLQKENIIDESGMPKERFSAEFPKEGPSILRIQQVVRGDSAAYFCASPPRDGHNEQFFGPGTRLTVL.

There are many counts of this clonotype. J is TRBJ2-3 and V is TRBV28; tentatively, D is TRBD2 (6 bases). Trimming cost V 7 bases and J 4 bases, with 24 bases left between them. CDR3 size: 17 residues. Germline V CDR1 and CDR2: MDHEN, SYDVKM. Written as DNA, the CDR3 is TGTGCCAGCACCCCTTCGGGACTCAACCTCGGGGCAGATACGCAGTATTTT. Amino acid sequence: CASTPSGLNLGADTQYF.

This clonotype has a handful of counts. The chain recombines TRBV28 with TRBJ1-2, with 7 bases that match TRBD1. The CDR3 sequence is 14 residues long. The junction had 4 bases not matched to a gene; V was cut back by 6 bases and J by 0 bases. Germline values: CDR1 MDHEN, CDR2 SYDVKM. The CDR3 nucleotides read TGTGCCAGCAGCGGACAGGCAACTAACTATGGCTACACCTTC. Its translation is CASSGQATNYGYTF.

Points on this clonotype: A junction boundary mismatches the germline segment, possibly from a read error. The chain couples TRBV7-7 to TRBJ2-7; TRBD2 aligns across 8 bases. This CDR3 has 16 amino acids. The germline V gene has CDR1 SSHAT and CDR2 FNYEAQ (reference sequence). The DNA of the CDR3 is TGTGCTAGCAGCCCTAACGGGGGAGCGGGAGCCCACGAGCAGTACTTC. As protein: CASSPNGGAGAHEQYF. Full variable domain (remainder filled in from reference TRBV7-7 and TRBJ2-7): GAGVSQSPRYKVTKRGQDVTLRCDPISSHATLYWYQQALGQGPEFLTYFNYEAQPDKSGLPSDRFSAERPEGSISTLTIQRTEQRDSAMYRCASSPNGGAGAHEQYFGPGTRLTVT.

CDR3 in DNA: TGCAGCGTTTTCGTGGGCCTGGAGACCCAGTACTTC. Protein: CSVFVGLETQYF. The chain combines TRBV29-1 with TRBJ2-5; D remains unclear. Trimming pared 5 bases from V and 5 bases from J, leaving 12 bases between. The V gene's germline CDR1 is SQVTM and CDR2 ANQGSEA. CDR3 size: 12 residues.

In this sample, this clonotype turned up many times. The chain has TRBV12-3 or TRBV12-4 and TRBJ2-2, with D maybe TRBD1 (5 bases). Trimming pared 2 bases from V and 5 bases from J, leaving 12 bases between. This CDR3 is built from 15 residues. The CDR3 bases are TGTGCCAGCAGTTTACGAACAGGCCGGACCGGGGAGCTGTTTTTT. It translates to CASSLRTGRTGELFF.

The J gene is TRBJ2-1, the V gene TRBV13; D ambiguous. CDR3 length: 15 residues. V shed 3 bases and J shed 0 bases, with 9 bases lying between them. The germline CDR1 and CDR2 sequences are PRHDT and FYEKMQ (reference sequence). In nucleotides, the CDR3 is TGTGCCAGCAGCTTGTACCAGATCTCCTACAATGAGCAGTTCTTC. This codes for CASSLYQISYNEQFF.

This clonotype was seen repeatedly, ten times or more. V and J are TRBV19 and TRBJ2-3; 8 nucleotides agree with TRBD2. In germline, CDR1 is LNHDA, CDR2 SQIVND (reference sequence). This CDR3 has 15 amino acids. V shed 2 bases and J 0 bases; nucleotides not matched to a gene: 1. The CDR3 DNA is TGTGCCAGTAGTATAAGCGGGGGAAGCACAGATACGCAGTATTTT. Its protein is CASSISGGSTDTQYF.

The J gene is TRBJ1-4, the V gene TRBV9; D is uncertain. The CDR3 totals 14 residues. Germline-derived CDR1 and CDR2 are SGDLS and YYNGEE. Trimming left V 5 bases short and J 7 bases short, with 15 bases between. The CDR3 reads CASSKQNGGEKLFF. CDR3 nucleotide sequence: TGTGCCAGCAGTAAACAGAATGGCGGTGAAAAACTGTTTTTT.

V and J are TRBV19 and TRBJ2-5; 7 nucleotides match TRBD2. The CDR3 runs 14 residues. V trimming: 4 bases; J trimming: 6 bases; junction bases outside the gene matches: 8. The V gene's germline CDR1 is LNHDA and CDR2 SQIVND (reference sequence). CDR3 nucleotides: TGTGCCAGTAGTAGACCGGGGGGAGGTCAGACCCAGTACTTC. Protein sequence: CASSRPGGGQTQYF.

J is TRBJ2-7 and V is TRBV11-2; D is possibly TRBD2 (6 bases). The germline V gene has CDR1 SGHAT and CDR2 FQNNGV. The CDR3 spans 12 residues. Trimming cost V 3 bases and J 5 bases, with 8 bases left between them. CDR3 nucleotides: TGTGCCAGCAGCTTTTCGGGGGACGAGCAGTACTTC. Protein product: CASSFSGDEQYF.

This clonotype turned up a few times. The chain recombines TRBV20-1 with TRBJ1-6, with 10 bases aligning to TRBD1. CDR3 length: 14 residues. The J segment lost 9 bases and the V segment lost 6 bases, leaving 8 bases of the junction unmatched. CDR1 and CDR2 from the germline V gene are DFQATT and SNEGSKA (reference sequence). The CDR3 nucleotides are TGCAGTGCCGTTGAGGACAGGGGGAGTTCACCCCTCCACTTT. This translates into CSAVEDRGSSPLHF.

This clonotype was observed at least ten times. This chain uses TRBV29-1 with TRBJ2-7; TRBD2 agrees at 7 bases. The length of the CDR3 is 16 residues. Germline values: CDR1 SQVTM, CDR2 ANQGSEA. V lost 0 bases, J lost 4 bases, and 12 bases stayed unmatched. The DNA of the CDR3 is TGCAGCGTTGAAGAGATGGGGGTGTTGGGAGGGTACGAGCAGTACTTC. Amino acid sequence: CSVEEMGVLGGYEQYF.

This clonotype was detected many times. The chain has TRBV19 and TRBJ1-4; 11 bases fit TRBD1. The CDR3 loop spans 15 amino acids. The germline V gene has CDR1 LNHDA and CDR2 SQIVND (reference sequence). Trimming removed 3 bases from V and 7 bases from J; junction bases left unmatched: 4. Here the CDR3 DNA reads TGTGCCAGTAGTATCGGGACAGGGGGTGCTGAAAAACTGTTTTTT. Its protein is CASSIGTGGAEKLFF.

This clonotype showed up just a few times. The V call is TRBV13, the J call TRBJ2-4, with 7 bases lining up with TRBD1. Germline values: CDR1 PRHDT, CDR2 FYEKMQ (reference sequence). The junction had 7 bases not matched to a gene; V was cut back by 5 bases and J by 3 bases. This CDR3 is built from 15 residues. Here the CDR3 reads CASSSQQGSKNIQYF. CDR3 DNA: TGTGCCAGCAGCAGTCAACAGGGGAGCAAAAACATTCAGTACTTC.

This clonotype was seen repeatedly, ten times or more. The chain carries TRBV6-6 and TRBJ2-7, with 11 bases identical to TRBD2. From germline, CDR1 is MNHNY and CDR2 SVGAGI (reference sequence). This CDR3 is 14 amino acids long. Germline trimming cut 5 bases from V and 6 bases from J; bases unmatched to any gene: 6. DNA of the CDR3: TGTGCCAGCAGTGATAGCGGGAGGGCCCGCGAGCAGTACTTC. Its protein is CASSDSGRAREQYF.

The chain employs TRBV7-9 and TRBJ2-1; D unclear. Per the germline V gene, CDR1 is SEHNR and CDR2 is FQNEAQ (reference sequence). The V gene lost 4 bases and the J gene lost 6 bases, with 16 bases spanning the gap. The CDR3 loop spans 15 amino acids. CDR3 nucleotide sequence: TGTGCCAGCAGCTCCCATGGGCTAGGCCGCAATGAGCAGTTCTTC. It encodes CASSSHGLGRNEQFF.

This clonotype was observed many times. The chain's CDR3 is CASSSLSGGTYEQYF. The CDR3 region has the DNA TGCGCCAGCAGCTCGCTCTCGGGCGGTACCTACGAGCAGTACTTC. The chain has TRBV5-1 and TRBJ2-7, with D uncertain. V was pared by 3 bases and J by 2 bases, with 15 bases between. Germline values: CDR1 SGHRS, CDR2 YFSETQ. This CDR3 has 15 amino acids.

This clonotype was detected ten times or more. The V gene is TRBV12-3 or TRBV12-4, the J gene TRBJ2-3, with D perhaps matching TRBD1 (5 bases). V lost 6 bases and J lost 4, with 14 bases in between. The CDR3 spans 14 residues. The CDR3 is CASSPRTWPDTQYF. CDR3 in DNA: TGTGCCAGCAGCCCCCGGACATGGCCAGATACGCAGTATTTT.

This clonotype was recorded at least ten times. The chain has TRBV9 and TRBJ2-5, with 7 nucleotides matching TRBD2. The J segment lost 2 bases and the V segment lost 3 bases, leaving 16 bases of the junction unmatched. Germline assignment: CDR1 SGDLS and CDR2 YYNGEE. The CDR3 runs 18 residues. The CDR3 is CASSAGFRVLGGQETQYF. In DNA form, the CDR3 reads TGTGCCAGCAGCGCCGGTTTCCGGGTTCTGGGGGGGCAAGAGACCCAGTACTTC.

The CDR3 protein is CASSVVESGGSQTQYF. DNA for the CDR3: TGTGCCAGCAGCGTAGTTGAGTCTGGAGGGAGCCAGACCCAGTACTTC. V gene TRBV9 combines with J gene TRBJ2-5; perhaps TRBD2 as D (6 bases). CDR1 is SGDLS, CDR2 YYNGEE, per germline. V gave up 0 bases and J gave up 6 bases, with 18 bases separating them. The CDR3 consists of 16 residues.

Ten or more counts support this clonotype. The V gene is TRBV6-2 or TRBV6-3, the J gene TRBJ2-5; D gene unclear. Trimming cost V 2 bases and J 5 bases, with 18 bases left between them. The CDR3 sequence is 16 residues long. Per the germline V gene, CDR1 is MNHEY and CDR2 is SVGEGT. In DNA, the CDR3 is TGTGCCAGCAGTTACCCCCCCAAGGGCGCCAAGGAGACCCAGTACTTC. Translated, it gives CASSYPPKGAKETQYF.

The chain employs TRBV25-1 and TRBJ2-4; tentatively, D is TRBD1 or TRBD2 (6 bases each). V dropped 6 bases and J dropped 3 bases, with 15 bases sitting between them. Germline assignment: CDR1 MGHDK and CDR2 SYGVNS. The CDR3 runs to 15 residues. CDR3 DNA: TGTGCCAGCAGACCCCCTGGAGGGGGCAAAAACATTCAGTACTTC. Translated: CASRPPGGGKNIQYF.

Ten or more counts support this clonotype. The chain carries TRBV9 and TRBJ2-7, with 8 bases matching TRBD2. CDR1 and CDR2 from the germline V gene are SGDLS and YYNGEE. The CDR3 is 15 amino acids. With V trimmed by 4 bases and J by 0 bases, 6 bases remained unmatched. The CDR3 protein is CASSPGGGSSYEQYF. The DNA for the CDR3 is TGTGCCAGCAGCCCCGGCGGGGGGAGCTCCTACGAGCAGTACTTC.

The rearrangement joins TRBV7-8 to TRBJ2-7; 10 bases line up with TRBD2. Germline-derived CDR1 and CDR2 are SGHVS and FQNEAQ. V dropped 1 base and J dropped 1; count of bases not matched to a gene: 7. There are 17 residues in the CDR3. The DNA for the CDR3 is TGTGCCAGCAGCTTAGAAAAACTAGCGGGACGGTCCTACGAGCAGTACTTC. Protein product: CASSLEKLAGRSYEQYF.

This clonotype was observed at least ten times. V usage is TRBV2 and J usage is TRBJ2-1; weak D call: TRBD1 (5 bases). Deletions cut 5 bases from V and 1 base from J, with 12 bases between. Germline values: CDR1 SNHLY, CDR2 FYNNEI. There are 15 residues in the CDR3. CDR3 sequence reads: CASSPDSVSYNEQFF. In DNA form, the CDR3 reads TGTGCCAGCAGTCCCGACAGCGTTTCCTACAATGAGCAGTTCTTC.

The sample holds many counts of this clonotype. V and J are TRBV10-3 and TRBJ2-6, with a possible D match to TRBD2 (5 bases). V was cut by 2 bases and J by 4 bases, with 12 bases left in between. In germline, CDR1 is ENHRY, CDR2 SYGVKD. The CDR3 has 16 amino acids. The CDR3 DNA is TGTGCCATCAGTGAGCGAGGGTCACCCGGGGCCAACGTCCTGACTTTC. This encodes CAISERGSPGANVLTF.

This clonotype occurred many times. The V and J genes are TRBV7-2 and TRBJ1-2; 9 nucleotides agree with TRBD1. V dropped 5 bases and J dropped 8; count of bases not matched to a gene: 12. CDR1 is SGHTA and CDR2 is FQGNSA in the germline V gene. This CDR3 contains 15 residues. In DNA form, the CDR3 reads TGTGCCAGCAGCCCAACAAATACAGGGGGCCCAGGCTACACCTTC. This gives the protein CASSPTNTGGPGYTF.

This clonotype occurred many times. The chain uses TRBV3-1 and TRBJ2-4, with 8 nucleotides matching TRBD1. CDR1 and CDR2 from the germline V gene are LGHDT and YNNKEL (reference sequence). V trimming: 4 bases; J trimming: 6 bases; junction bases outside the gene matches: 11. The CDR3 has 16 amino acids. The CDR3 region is CASSPGQVKRANIQYF. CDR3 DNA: TGTGCCAGCAGCCCGGGACAGGTTAAGAGGGCAAACATTCAGTACTTC.